This TCR beta chain was recovered during a study of radiation and T cells in renal cell carcinoma. Points from the study as a whole: Without pretreatment biopsies, baseline tumor clonotype presence was undetermined. In blood, top tumor clones expanded by 2 weeks, shrinking by 4.

As for this clone: Its antigen is as yet unknown.

Noted time point: blood 4 weeks post-SBRT, at nephrectomy. Treatment specified: 15 Gy SBRT to primary tumor, nephrectomy 4 weeks later. Nephrectomy followed 15 Gy stereotactic body radiation by 4 weeks. The tumor was a clear cell renal cell carcinoma. Clones were sequenced by immunoSEQ multiplex PCR, and TCRdb holds only the in-frame ones, with some missing. The data show roughly 86,000 clones, around four fifths seen once. The CDR3 is made up of 16 amino acids. The germline CDR1 and CDR2 sequences are KGHSH and LQKENI. V lost 5 bases and J lost 5, with 21 bases in between. The rearrangement joins TRBV18 to TRBJ1-1, with D tentatively TRBD1 (5 bases). The material was blood, obtained from a patient whose treatment included radiotherapy and nephrectomy. The receptor was derived from a man aged 45 to 65 with renal cell carcinoma. The CDR3 nucleotides read TGTGCCAGCTCATCTCAAGGACGGCCAAGGGGTACTGAAGCTTTCTTT. Translated: CASSSQGRPRGTEAFF.